This T cell receptor (beta chain) was recorded in a study of blood T cell repertoires in COVID-19. In the authors' workflow: Researchers report that nucleated cell counts were estimated from reference gene primer amplification. Libraries were prepared by immunoSEQ multiplex PCR; TCRdb keeps only in-frame clonotypes and omits some of them. V and J calls and clone size are those listed in that table; D and trimming were worked out from the DNA. In the table there are fewer than 70,000 clones, 80% to 95% of which are singletons. The specimen was peripheral blood. This receptor was obtained from a man between 45 and 60 years old with active COVID-19.

Written as DNA, the CDR3 is TGTGCCAGCAGTCAGGGAAATGACTATGGCTACACCTTC. Its protein is CASSQGNDYGYTF. The chain combines TRBV9 with TRBJ1-2; perhaps TRBD1 as D (5 bases). The V and J ends lost 5 bases and 3 bases respectively, with 11 bases between them. CDR3 length: 13 residues. Looked up from germline, CDR1 is SGDLS and CDR2 is YYNGEE. Full variable domain (missing parts from reference TRBV9 and TRBJ1-2): DSGVTQTPKHLITATGQRVTLRCSPRSGDLSVYWYQQSLDQGLQFLIQYYNGEERAKGNILERFSAQQFPDLHSELNLSSLELGDSALYFCASSQGNDYGYTFGSGTRLTVV.